A few counts support the clone carrying this T cell receptor (beta chain). CDR3 regions were amplified by Arm-PCR using iRepertoire HTBI primers to build TCR beta libraries. Using its own MiXCR run on the multiplex PCR reads, TCRdb lists one record per CDR3 protein. The table lists fewer than 650,000 distinct CDR3 sequences, approximately 15% of them singletons. Trimming took off 4 bases at V and 0 bases at J, with 13 bases between the two ends. The CDR3 has 16 residues. Per the germline V gene, CDR1 is LGHDT and CDR2 is YNNKEL (reference sequence). Indicated time point: newly diagnosed GD, antithyroid drugs for less than 3 months. The authors made the TCR library using RNA they extracted from PBMCs. These data are taken from a study of regulatory T cells in long-lasting Graves disease. These same records also appear under a second study, on T cells in Graves' hyperthyroidism and ophthalmopathy. That work states: In simple terms, a model built on 13 V-J features told ophthalmopathy apart from stable hyperthyroidism.

The J gene is TRBJ2-1, the V gene TRBV3-1; possibly TRBD2 for D (6 bases). Specimen: peripheral blood mononuclear cells (PBMCs), collected at new diagnosis, from a patient treated with antithyroid drugs. The receptor was isolated from a woman in her thirties with Graves disease. As DNA, the CDR3 is TGTGCCAGCAGCCCTTACGGGAGTCTCTCCTACAATGAGCAGTTCTTC. It is translated as CASSPYGSLSYNEQFF.